This T cell receptor beta chain was sequenced in a study of T-cell memory formation after mild COVID-19. Each CDR3 protein gets one entry after TCRdb re-called the 5' RACE reads with MiXCR. This sample has 65,000 to 100,000 distinct CDR3 sequences, with more than 10% found just once. Germline lookup yields CDR1 SEHNR and CDR2 FQNEAQ (reference sequence). Trimming took 5 bases from V and 5 from J, leaving 19 bases between them. The CDR3 has 15 amino acids. This clonotype was seen more than once but under ten times. The sample comprised PBMCs or a T cell subset sorted from them (not recorded which). The chain has TRBV7-9 and TRBJ2-7; TRBD1 might be the D (6 bases). The sequence came from a man aged 18 to 30 who had mild COVID-19 (a few samples of this study predate the infection). Cell type and time point are not known. CDR3 nucleotides: TGTGCCAGCAGCGAGCCCATGGCAGGGGTCCACGAGCAGTACTTC. Its protein product is CASSEPMAGVHEQYF.